These 10 T cell receptor beta chains were all obtained from the same sample, sequenced in a study of patients and donors after allogeneic stem cell transplantation (TCRdb year 2020). Receptor amplification or capture employed RT-PCR. Instrument used: NextSeq 550. The public reads were quality trimmed at Q25 with fastp and then assembled into clones with MiXCR by TCRdb, keeping productive beta chains. Identical CDR3 proteins give one entry, which carries the most common genes and DNA. This sample gives about a million distinct CDR3 sequences in total; about 20% of them show up just once. The ten largest clones capture about 6% of the sample. The sample taken for sequencing was blood, either unsorted or a sorted T cell fraction (not recorded which). The receptors shown here come from a human donor who was either an allogeneic HSCT recipient or a stem cell or donor lymphocyte infusion donor (not recorded which). It is not recorded whose cells these are; they may come from a transplant donor.

This clonotype was seen more than once but under ten times. The chain couples TRBV30 to TRBJ2-1; 8 bases match TRBD2. CDR1 is GTSNPN and CDR2 is SVGIG in the germline V gene (reference sequence). V shed 5 bases and J 3 bases; nucleotides not matched to a gene: 3. The CDR3 loop spans 13 amino acids. CDR3 nucleotide sequence: TGTGCCTGGGGGACTAGAAGCTACAATGAGCAGTTCTTC. Translating it yields CAWGTRSYNEQFF.

The chain combines TRBV6-2 or TRBV6-3 with TRBJ1-1; 8 bases agree with TRBD1. CDR1 and CDR2 (germline): MNHEY, SVGEGT. There are 11 residues in the CDR3. J was trimmed by 8 bases and V by 8 bases; bases with no gene match: 4. The CDR3 DNA reads as TGTGCCAGCTGCAGGGGGCGCGAAGCTTTCTTT. Amino acids: CASCRGREAFF.

The chain joins TRBV12-3 or TRBV12-4 to TRBJ1-1; TRBD1 might be the D (5 bases). CDR3 length equals 12 residues. V lost 5 bases to trimming and J lost 3 bases, with 7 bases between them. The CDR3 loop reads CASSRGHTEAFF. The CDR3 DNA is TGTGCCAGCAGTAGGGGCCACACTGAAGCTTTCTTT.

This rearrangement joins TRBV20-1 to TRBJ2-5; 10 bases match TRBD1. The germline V gene encodes CDR1 DFQATT and CDR2 SNEGSKA (reference sequence). The V and J ends lost 6 bases and 4 bases, in that order; junction bases with no gene match: 11. CDR3 length: 15 amino acids. In DNA, the CDR3 is TGCAGTGCCCTTAAGGGACAGGGGAGGAGAGAGACCCAGTACTTC. Its translation is CSALKGQGRRETQYF.

In regard to this clonotype: The conserved phenylalanine or tryptophan normally closing the CDR3 is absent here, so this likely arose from a read error. No DNA is shown, since the ends of the CDR3 on it are uncertain; the CDR3 is the one TCRdb lists. The CDR3 spells CSVGQGPPN. This chain joins TRBV29-1 and TRBJ1-2. Per the germline V gene, CDR1 is SQVTM and CDR2 is ANQGSEA. Termini included, the CDR3 measures 9 amino acids.

This clonotype was counted a few times. The gene calls are TRBV12-3 or TRBV12-4 and TRBJ2-3; 8 positions match TRBD1. With V trimmed by 3 bases and J by 1 base, 3 bases remained unmatched. The CDR3 covers 15 residues. The CDR3, as DNA: TGTGCCAGCAGTTTCCCGACAGGGGGCACAGATACGCAGTATTTT. Its translation is CASSFPTGGTDTQYF.

This clonotype has a handful of counts. The chain uses TRBV5-1 and TRBJ2-2; 13 bases align to TRBD2. This CDR3 region has 19 residues. The trim removed 3 bases at V and 0 bases at J, leaving 8 bases unmatched. Germline V gives CDR1 SGHRS, CDR2 YFSETQ. CDR3 sequence reads: CASSSTPGLAGTNTGELFF. CDR3 bases: TGCGCCAGCAGCTCTACTCCGGGACTAGCGGGAACGAACACCGGGGAGCTGTTTTTT.

This clonotype was seen a few times. The chain is built from TRBV20-1 and TRBJ2-5; D is undetermined. The CDR3 sequence is 13 residues long. CDR1 DFQATT and CDR2 SNEGSKA come from the germline V gene (reference sequence). V was pared by 3 bases and J by 3 bases, with 11 bases between. For the CDR3, the DNA is TGCAGTGCTAGTACCAGGAGAAAAGAGACCCAGTACTTC. Translated, it gives CSASTRRKETQYF.

This clonotype was observed a handful of times. The chain recombines TRBV20-1 with TRBJ2-1; 7 nucleotides match TRBD2. Trimming removed 0 bases from V and 4 bases from J; junction bases left unmatched: 6. This CDR3 region has 15 residues. Germline V gives CDR1 DFQATT, CDR2 SNEGSKA (reference sequence). This chain's CDR3 is CSAREGGGRYNEQFF. The DNA of the CDR3 is TGCAGTGCTAGAGAGGGGGGAGGGCGATACAATGAGCAGTTCTTC.

This sequence joins TRBV5-1 and TRBJ2-3; TRBD2 might be the D (5 bases). This CDR3 region has 14 residues. V lost 1 base and J lost 2, with 8 bases in between. Per the germline V gene, CDR1 is SGHRS and CDR2 is YFSETQ. The CDR3 nucleotides read TGCGCCAGCAGCTTGTCAGACTACACAGATACGCAGTATTTT. This codes for CASSLSDYTDTQYF.